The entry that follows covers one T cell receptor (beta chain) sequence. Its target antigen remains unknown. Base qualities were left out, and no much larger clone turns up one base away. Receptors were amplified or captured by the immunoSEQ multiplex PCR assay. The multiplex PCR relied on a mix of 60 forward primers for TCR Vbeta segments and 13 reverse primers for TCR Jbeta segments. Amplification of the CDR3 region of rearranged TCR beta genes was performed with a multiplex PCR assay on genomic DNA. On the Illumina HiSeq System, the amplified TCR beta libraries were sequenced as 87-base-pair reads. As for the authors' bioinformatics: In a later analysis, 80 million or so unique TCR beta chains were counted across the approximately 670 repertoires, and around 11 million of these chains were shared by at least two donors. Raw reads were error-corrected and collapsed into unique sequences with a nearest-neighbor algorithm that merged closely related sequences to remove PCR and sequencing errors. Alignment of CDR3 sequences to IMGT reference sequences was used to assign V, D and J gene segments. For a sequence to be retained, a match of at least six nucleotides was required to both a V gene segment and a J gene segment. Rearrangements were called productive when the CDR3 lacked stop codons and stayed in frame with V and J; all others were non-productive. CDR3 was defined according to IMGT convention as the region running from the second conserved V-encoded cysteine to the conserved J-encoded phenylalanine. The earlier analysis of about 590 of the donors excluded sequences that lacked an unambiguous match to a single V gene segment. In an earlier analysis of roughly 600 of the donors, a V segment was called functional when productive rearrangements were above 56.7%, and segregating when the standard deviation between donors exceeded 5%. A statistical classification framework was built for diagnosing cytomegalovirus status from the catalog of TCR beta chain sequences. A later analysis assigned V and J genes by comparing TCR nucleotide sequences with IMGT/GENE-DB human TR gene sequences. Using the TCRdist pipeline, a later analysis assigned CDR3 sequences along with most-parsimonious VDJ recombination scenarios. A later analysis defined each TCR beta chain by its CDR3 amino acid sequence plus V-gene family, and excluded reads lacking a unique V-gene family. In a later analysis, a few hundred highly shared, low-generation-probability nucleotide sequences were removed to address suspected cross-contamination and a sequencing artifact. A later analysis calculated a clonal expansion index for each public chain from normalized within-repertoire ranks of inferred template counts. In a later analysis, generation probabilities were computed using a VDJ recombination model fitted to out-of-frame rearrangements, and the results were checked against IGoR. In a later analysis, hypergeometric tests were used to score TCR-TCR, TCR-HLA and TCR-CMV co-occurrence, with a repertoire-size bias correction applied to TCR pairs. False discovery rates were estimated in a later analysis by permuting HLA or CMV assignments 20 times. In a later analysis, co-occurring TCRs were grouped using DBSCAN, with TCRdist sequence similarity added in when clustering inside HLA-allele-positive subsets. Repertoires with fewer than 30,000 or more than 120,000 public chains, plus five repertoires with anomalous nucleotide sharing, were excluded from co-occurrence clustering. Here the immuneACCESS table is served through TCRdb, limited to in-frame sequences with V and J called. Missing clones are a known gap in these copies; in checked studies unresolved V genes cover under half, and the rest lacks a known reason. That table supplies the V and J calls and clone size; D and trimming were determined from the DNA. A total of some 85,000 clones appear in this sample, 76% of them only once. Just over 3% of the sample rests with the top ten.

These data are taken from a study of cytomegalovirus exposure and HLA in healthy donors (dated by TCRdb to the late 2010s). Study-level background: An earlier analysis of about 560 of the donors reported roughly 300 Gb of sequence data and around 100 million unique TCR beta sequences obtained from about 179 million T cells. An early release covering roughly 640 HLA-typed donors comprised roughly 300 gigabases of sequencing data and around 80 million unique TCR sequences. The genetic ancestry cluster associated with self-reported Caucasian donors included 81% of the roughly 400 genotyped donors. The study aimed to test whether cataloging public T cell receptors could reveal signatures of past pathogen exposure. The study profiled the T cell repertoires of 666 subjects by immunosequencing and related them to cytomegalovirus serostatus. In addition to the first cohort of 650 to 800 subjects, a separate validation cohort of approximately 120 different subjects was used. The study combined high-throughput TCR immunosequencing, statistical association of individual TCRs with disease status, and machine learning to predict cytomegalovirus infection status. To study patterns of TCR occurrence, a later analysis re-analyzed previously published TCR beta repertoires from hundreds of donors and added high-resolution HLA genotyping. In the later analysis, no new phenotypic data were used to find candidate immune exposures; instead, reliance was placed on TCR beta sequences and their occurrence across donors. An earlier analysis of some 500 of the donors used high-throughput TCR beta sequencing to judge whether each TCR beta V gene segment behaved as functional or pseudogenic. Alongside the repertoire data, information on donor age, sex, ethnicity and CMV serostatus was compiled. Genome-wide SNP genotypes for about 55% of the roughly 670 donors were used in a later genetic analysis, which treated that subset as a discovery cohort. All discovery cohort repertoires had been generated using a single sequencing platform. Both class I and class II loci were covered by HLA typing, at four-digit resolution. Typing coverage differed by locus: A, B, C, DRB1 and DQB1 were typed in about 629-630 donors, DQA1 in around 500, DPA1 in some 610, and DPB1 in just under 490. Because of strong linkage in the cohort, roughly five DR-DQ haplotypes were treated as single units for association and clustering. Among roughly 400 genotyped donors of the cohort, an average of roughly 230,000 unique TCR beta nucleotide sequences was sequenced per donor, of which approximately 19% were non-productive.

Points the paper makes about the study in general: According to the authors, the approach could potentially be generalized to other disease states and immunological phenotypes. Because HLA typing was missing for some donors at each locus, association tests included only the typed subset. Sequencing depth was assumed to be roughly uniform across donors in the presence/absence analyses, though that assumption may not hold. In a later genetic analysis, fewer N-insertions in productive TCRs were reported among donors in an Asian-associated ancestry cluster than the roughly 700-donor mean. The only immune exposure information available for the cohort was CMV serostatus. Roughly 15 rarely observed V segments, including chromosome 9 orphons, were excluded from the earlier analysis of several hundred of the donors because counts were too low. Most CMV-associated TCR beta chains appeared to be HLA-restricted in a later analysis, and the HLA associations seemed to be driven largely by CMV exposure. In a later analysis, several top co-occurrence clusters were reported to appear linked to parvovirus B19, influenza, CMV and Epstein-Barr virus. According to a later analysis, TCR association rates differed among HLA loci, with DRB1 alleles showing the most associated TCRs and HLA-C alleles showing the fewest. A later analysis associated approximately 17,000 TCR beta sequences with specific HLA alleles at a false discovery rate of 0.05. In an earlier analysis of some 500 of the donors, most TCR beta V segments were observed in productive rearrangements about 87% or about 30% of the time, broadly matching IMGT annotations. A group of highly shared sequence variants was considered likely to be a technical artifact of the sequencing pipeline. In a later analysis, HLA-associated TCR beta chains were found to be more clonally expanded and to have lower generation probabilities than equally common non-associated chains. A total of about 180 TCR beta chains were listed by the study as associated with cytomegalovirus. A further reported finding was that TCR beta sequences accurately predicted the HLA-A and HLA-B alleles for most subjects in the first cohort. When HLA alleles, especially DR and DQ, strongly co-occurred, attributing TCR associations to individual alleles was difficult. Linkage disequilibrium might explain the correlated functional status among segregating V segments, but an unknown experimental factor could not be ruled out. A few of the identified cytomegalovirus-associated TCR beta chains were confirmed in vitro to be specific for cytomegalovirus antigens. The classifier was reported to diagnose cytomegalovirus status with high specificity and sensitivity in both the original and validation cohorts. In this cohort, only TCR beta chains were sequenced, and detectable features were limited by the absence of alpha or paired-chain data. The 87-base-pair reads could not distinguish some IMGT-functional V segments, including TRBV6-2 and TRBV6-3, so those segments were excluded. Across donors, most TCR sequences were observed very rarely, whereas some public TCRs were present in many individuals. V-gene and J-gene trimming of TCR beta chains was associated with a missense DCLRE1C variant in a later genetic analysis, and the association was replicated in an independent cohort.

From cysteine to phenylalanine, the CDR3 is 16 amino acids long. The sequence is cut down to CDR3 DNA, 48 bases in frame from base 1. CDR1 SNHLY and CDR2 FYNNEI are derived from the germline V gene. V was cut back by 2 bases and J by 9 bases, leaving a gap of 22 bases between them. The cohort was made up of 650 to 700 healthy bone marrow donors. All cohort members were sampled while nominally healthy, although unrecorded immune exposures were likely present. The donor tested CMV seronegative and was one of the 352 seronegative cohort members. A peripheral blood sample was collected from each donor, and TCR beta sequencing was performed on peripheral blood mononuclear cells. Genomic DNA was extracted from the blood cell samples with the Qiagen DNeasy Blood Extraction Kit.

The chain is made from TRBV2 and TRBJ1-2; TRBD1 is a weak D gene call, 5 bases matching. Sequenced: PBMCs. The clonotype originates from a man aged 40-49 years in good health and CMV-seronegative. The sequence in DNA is TGTGCCAGCAGTGAAAGAGAGAGTTGGCAGGGACTTAGCTACACCTTC. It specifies CASSERESWQGLSYTF.